Following are 26 T cell receptor beta chains from one sample sequenced in a study of monozygotic twins with cystic fibrosis. Repertoires were generated with immunoSEQ multiplex PCR, while TCRdb's copy carries only in-frame clones and drops some. Altogether tens of thousands of clones are present, approximately 90% being singletons, with the ten largest covering roughly 0.3%. The specimen was blood. These receptors were collected from a girl aged 2 to 10 with cystic fibrosis.

The chain is built from TRBV10-3 and TRBJ1-2; tentative D call: TRBD1 (6 bases). This CDR3 spans 14 amino acids. Trimming took 2 bases from V and 8 from J, leaving 15 bases between them. Per the germline V gene, CDR1 is ENHRY and CDR2 is SYGVKD. The CDR3 region has the DNA TGTGCCATCAGTGAGCAACGAGGGGGAGAGGGCTACACCTTC. Translating it yields CAISEQRGGEGYTF.

The genes are TRBV29-1 and TRBJ1-2, with D perhaps TRBD1 (6 bases). The length of the CDR3 is 14 residues. Trimming removed 4 bases from V and 7 bases from J, with 19 bases in between. CDR1 is SQVTM, CDR2 ANQGSEA, per germline. The CDR3 DNA reads as TGCAGCGTTGCGGGGGTTGACAGGATTATTGGCTACACCTTC. Amino acids: CSVAGVDRIIGYTF.

The chain employs TRBV2 and TRBJ1-1, with 7 bases matching TRBD1. CDR1 and CDR2 from the germline V gene are SNHLY and FYNNEI. The CDR3 is 17 amino acids. After removal of 3 bases from V and 1 base from J, the junction contained 11 bases not matched to a gene. The CDR3: CASSESGQDGRNTEAFF. CDR3 coding DNA: TGTGCCAGCAGTGAGTCAGGACAGGACGGCAGGAACACTGAAGCTTTCTTT. The full variable domain, its missing parts supplied by reference TRBV2 and TRBJ1-1, is EPEVTQTPSHQVTQMGQEVILRCVPISNHLYFYWYRQILGQKVEFLVSFYNNEISEKSEIFDDQFSVERPDGSNFTLKIRSTKLEDSAMYFCASSESGQDGRNTEAFFGQGTRLTVV.

This chain joins TRBV27 and TRBJ2-2; 10 nucleotides line up with TRBD2. This CDR3 spans 15 amino acids. V shed 11 bases and J 7 bases; nucleotides not matched to a gene: 13. From germline, CDR1 is MNHEY and CDR2 SMNVEV (reference sequence). The CDR3 is CAVSPGTSDVGELFF. CDR3 DNA: TGTGCCGTCAGTCCCGGGACTAGCGATGTCGGGGAGCTGTTTTTT.

The J gene is TRBJ2-5, the V gene TRBV10-2; D gene uncertain. Trimming shortened V by 6 bases and J by 3 bases, and 8 bases separated the two germline ends. Germline V gives CDR1 WSHSY, CDR2 SAAADI. CDR3 length: 12 residues. The CDR3 is CASRRQEETQYF. The CDR3, as DNA: TGCGCCAGCAGGAGACAAGAAGAGACCCAGTACTTC.

The V and J genes are TRBV11-2 and TRBJ2-1; D is uncertain. V was trimmed by 0 bases and J by 6 bases, leaving 6 bases between them. There are 13 residues in the CDR3. Looked up from germline, CDR1 is SGHAT and CDR2 is FQNNGV. The CDR3 protein is CASSLDLANEQFF. CDR3 nucleotides: TGTGCCAGCAGCTTAGACTTGGCCAATGAGCAGTTCTTC. Based on the CDR3 plus reference TRBV11-2 and TRBJ2-1, the full variable domain is EAGVAQSPRYKIIEKRQSVAFWCNPISGHATLYWYQQILGQGPKLLIQFQNNGVVDDSQLPKDRFSAERLKGVDSTLKIQPAKLEDSAVYLCASSLDLANEQFFGPGTRLTVL.

The rearrangement joins TRBV5-1 to TRBJ1-2; 8 bases align to TRBD1. The J segment lost 6 bases and the V segment lost 3 bases, leaving 4 bases of the junction unmatched. Per germline, CDR1 SGHRS and CDR2 YFSETQ. The CDR3 has 13 residues. CDR3 nucleotide sequence: TGCGCCAGCAGCTCAGAGACAGGGGATGGCTACACCTTC. Protein: CASSSETGDGYTF.

V is TRBV9 and J is TRBJ1-6, with D uncertain. Germline lookup yields CDR1 SGDLS and CDR2 YYNGEE. The CDR3 sequence is 12 residues long. V was pared by 2 bases and J by 7 bases, with 4 bases between. The CDR3 coding sequence is TGTGCCAGCAGCGTTCCAAATTCACCCCTCCACTTT. Amino acid sequence: CASSVPNSPLHF.

This clone was recorded a few times. The chain recombines TRBV7-9 with TRBJ1-6; D remains unclear. CDR1 is SEHNR, CDR2 FQNEAQ, per germline (reference sequence). The CDR3 has 17 amino acids. Trimming left V 1 base short and J 7 bases short, with 17 bases between. CDR3 sequence reads: CASSLVSSRTGNSPLHF. The CDR3 region has the DNA TGTGCCAGCAGCTTAGTGTCCTCCAGGACCGGGAATTCACCCCTCCACTTT.

The CDR3 region is CASSLAYRTTEAFF. CDR3 DNA sequence: TGCGCCAGCAGCTTGGCTTACAGGACAACTGAAGCTTTCTTT. The chain joins TRBV5-1 to TRBJ1-1; tentative D call: TRBD1 (5 bases). The germline V gene encodes CDR1 SGHRS and CDR2 YFSETQ. V gave up 0 bases and J gave up 5 bases, with 11 bases separating them. The CDR3 contains 14 residues.

This chain connects TRBV5-1 to TRBJ2-1; 9 nucleotides line up with TRBD2. The trim removed 1 base at V and 5 bases at J, leaving 7 bases unmatched. The CDR3 totals 16 residues. Germline V gives CDR1 SGHRS, CDR2 YFSETQ. The CDR3 region has the DNA TGCGCCAGCAGCTTGTCGGTAGCGGGGGACCACAATGAGCAGTTCTTC. Amino acids: CASSLSVAGDHNEQFF.

This chain connects TRBV6-5 to TRBJ1-1; 7 bases are a match to TRBD1. V dropped 8 bases and J dropped 5; count of bases not matched to a gene: 8. This CDR3 spans 13 amino acids. Germline V gene lookup returns CDR1 MNHEY and CDR2 SVGAGI. The CDR3 region is CASRTGAGTEAFF. In DNA, the CDR3 is TGTGCCAGCCGCACAGGGGCGGGTACTGAAGCTTTCTTT.

This chain uses TRBV2 with TRBJ1-2; TRBD1 matches 7 bases. Germline CDR1 and CDR2: SNHLY and FYNNEI. Germline trimming cut 6 bases from V and 4 bases from J; bases unmatched to any gene: 8. CDR3 size: 14 residues. The CDR3 protein is CASRVGAGGYGYTF. The CDR3 nucleotides read TGTGCCAGCAGGGTCGGAGCAGGGGGCTATGGCTACACCTTC.

The chain recombines TRBV6-5 with TRBJ1-2, with 8 bases that match TRBD1. The CDR3 consists of 13 residues. Germline V gives CDR1 MNHEY, CDR2 SVGAGI. Trimming took 5 bases from V and 4 from J; bases not matched to a gene: 3. This chain's CDR3 is CASSRTGLYGYTF. The CDR3, as DNA: TGTGCCAGCAGTCGGACAGGGCTCTATGGCTACACCTTC.

This chain connects TRBV4-3 to TRBJ2-7, with TRBD2 matching 11 bases. CDR3 length equals 21 residues. Germline V gene sequence: CDR1 LGHNA, CDR2 YSLEER. Trimming removed 0 bases from V and 3 bases from J; junction bases left unmatched: 19. The CDR3 loop is CASSQDLAAGLAGSLHYEQYF. DNA of the CDR3: TGCGCCAGCAGCCAAGATCTTGCGGCAGGACTAGCGGGCTCCCTCCACTACGAGCAGTACTTC.

This chain links TRBV29-1 with TRBJ1-2, with D unresolved. The CDR3 totals 12 residues. V was clipped by 3 bases and J by 6 bases, with 11 bases between them. Germline lookup yields CDR1 SQVTM and CDR2 ANQGSEA. The CDR3 bases are TGCAGCGTTGATGGGTGGGCGAATGGCTACACCTTC. Translating gives CSVDGWANGYTF.

This chain connects TRBV10-3 to TRBJ1-2; 7 nucleotides align to TRBD1. Germline trimming cut 6 bases from V and 5 bases from J; bases unmatched to any gene: 6. This CDR3 contains 13 residues. Germline V gene lookup returns CDR1 ENHRY and CDR2 SYGVKD. The CDR3 DNA is TGTGCCATCAGGGTGACAGGGAGTTATGGCTACACCTTC. Its translation is CAIRVTGSYGYTF.

The V gene is TRBV7-2, the J gene TRBJ2-3, with 9 bases that match TRBD1. J was trimmed by 5 bases and V by 7 bases; bases with no gene match: 10. CDR1 and CDR2 from the germline V gene are SGHTA and FQGNSA. This CDR3 is 15 amino acids long. CDR3 nucleotide sequence: TGTGCCAGCACCCGAAGAGGGACAGGGATAGATACGCAGTATTTT. Amino acids: CASTRRGTGIDTQYF.

This chain uses TRBV7-9 with TRBJ2-7, with D maybe TRBD2 (7 bases). The germline V gene encodes CDR1 SEHNR and CDR2 FQNEAQ (reference sequence). Between the trimmed V and J ends, which lost 1 base and 2 bases, there was a span of 9 bases. This CDR3 contains 14 residues. The CDR3 nucleotides are TGTGCCAGCAGCTTAGTCGGGGGGCCCTACGAGCAGTACTTC. This codes for CASSLVGGPYEQYF.

The J gene is TRBJ2-5, the V gene TRBV5-6, with D unclear. The CDR3 covers 14 residues. V dropped 0 bases and J dropped 7 bases, with 13 bases sitting between them. Germline-derived CDR1 and CDR2 are SGHDT and YYEEEE. CDR3 residues: CASSLGGRAGTQYF. The CDR3, as DNA: TGTGCCAGCAGCTTGGGAGGTCGGGCAGGGACCCAGTACTTC.

The chain couples TRBV2 to TRBJ1-1; D possibly corresponds to TRBD1 (6 bases). The CDR3 totals 14 residues. Germline V gene data show CDR1 as SNHLY and CDR2 as FYNNEI. V was cut by 6 bases and J by 3 bases, with 14 bases left in between. The CDR3 reads CASRPGDPYTEAFF. CDR3 sequence (DNA): TGTGCCAGCAGACCAGGGGATCCCTACACTGAAGCTTTCTTT.

The chain joins TRBV5-1 to TRBJ1-3; D gene ambiguous. V was trimmed by 4 bases and J by 0 bases, leaving 14 bases between them. The CDR3 spans 16 residues. Germline V gene lookup returns CDR1 SGHRS and CDR2 YFSETQ. The CDR3 sequence is CASSLPDGPSGNTIYF. The CDR3 bases are TGCGCCAGCAGCCTACCCGACGGACCCTCTGGAAACACCATATATTTT.

This chain uses TRBV5-6 with TRBJ1-2; 9 bases agree with TRBD1. Germline V gene lookup returns CDR1 SGHDT and CDR2 YYEEEE. This CDR3 has 17 residues. V shed 0 bases and J 2 bases; nucleotides not matched to a gene: 8. CDR3 sequence reads: CASSLAWGQGLNYGYTF. The CDR3 DNA is TGTGCCAGCAGCTTGGCCTGGGGACAGGGTCTAAACTATGGCTACACCTTC.

This chain uses TRBV19 with TRBJ1-2; D ambiguous. Trimming shortened V by 1 base and J by 4 bases, and 13 bases separated the two germline ends. The germline CDR1 and CDR2 sequences are LNHDA and SQIVND (reference sequence). This CDR3 comprises 15 residues. The CDR3 bases are TGTGCCAGTAGTATAGTATTTGATGCGATCTATGGCTACACCTTC. Protein: CASSIVFDAIYGYTF.

The gene calls are TRBV6-6 and TRBJ2-7; D call uncertain. The CDR3 totals 12 residues. Germline CDR1 and CDR2: MNHNY and SVGAGI (reference sequence). Trimming stripped 7 bases from V and 0 bases from J, with 7 bases between. The DNA for the CDR3 is TGTGCCAGCACTGGGCCCTCCTACGAGCAGTACTTC. Protein: CASTGPSYEQYF.

This clone was found once. This chain links TRBV27 with TRBJ1-5, with a weak D call TRBD1 (5 bases). This CDR3 is built from 17 residues. Deletions cut 1 base from V and 0 bases from J, with 13 bases between. Germline lookup yields CDR1 MNHEY and CDR2 SMNVEV (reference sequence). CDR3 sequence (DNA): TGTGCCAGCAGTTTATGGTGGGGGAGGGATAGCAATCAGCCCCAGCATTTT. The encoded protein is CASSLWWGRDSNQPQHF.